Below, 26 T cell receptor beta chains from the same sample are listed, as sequenced in a study of T cells expressing NK-cell markers. TCRdb processed the 5' RACE reads again and assigns one entry to each CDR3 protein, with no DNA. Its listing shows 350,000 to 450,000 distinct CDR3 sequences. Material: blood T cells: a sorted CD56 or NKG2C T cell subset, CD4+ or CD8+ T cells, or bulk PBMC T cells (not recorded which). These receptors all come from a man aged 18-69 years in good health.

The chain recombines TRBV19 with TRBJ2-2; the TCRdb D gene call, TRBD1, has no DNA to confirm it. This CDR3 has 12 residues. Germline CDR1 and CDR2: LNHDA and SQIVND (reference sequence). The CDR3 loop is CASGDRTGELFF. The full variable domain, completed using reference TRBV19 and TRBJ2-2, is DGGITQSPKYLFRKEGQNVTLSCEQNLNHDAMYWYRQDPGQGLRLIYYSQIVNDFQKGDIAEGYSVSREKKESFPLTVTSAQKNPTAFYLCASGDRTGELFFGEGSRLTVL.

V usage is TRBV9 and J usage is TRBJ1-6. The CDR3 is made up of 12 amino acids. Germline CDR1 is SGDLS and CDR2 is YYNGEE. The CDR3 is CASSVTGSPLHF.

This chain links TRBV7-9 with TRBJ2-7; TCRdb reports TRBD1, a call that lacks DNA to check it against. There are 12 residues in the CDR3. Germline V CDR1 and CDR2: SEHNR, FQNEAQ (reference sequence). The CDR3 loop is CASSPGPREQYF.

The V and J genes are TRBV3-1 and TRBJ2-5; the TCRdb D gene call, TRBD1, has no DNA to confirm it. CDR3 length: 14 residues. Germline CDR1 LGHDT, CDR2 YNNKEL (reference sequence). The CDR3 loop is CASSQLQGGETQYF.

The rearrangement uses TRBV6-5 and TRBJ2-7; TCRdb picks TRBD1, but there is no DNA to check that call. Looked up from germline, CDR1 is MNHEY and CDR2 is SVGAGI. The CDR3 is 14 amino acids. CDR3 amino acids: CASSYGPGFGEQYF.

The genes are TRBV19 and TRBJ2-1; the D call of TRBD2 rests on TCRdb alone, since no DNA is present to check it. The CDR3 runs to 16 residues. Germline values: CDR1 LNHDA, CDR2 SQIVND (reference sequence). CDR3: CASSTRGVSSYNEQFF.

J is TRBJ2-1 and V is TRBV5-4; the TCRdb call, TRBD2, lacks DNA for checking. Per germline, CDR1 SGHNT and CDR2 YYREEE (reference sequence). This CDR3 region has 16 residues. CDR3 loop: CASSSPSGGSLNEQFF.

The rearrangement joins TRBV3-1 to TRBJ2-4; TCRdb outputs TRBD1, but without DNA this stays unchecked. The length of the CDR3 is 13 residues. Germline assignment: CDR1 LGHDT and CDR2 YNNKEL (reference sequence). CDR3: CASSQEGGNIQYF.

The chain employs TRBV7-6 and TRBJ1-6. Germline V gives CDR1 SGHVS, CDR2 FNYEAQ. The CDR3 contains 15 residues. The CDR3 loop reads CASSRARAYNSPLHF.

The rearrangement uses TRBV18 and TRBJ1-2; there is no DNA to check the TCRdb D call of TRBD1. This CDR3 comprises 16 residues. Germline V gives CDR1 KGHSH, CDR2 LQKENI. CDR3 region: CASSPRQENWGYGYTF.

The chain combines TRBV20-1 with TRBJ2-3. Germline-derived CDR1 and CDR2 are DFQATT and SNEGSKA (reference sequence). The CDR3 consists of 13 residues. The CDR3 reads CSALRGKADTQYF.

This chain uses TRBV6-1 with TRBJ2-1. CDR1 is MNHNS, CDR2 SASEGT, per germline. This CDR3 is 17 amino acids long. CDR3 sequence: CASRLDITVSSYNEQFF.

This chain connects TRBV6-5 to TRBJ1-3; TCRdb designates TRBD1, a call that cannot be tested without DNA. Germline V gene data show CDR1 as MNHEY and CDR2 as SVGAGI. The CDR3 spans 18 residues. The CDR3 reads CASSYFPGQGHSGNTIYF.

V is TRBV27 and J is TRBJ2-7; TCRdb names TRBD2, which stays unverified in the absence of DNA. This CDR3 region has 13 residues. Germline CDR1 is MNHEY and CDR2 is SMNVEV (reference sequence). The CDR3 sequence: CASSFANTYEQYF.

The chain is built from TRBV7-2 and TRBJ2-1; absent DNA, TCRdb's TRBD2 call cannot be checked. CDR1 and CDR2 from the germline V gene are SGHTA and FQGNSA. The CDR3 is 16 amino acids. The CDR3 loop is CASSPVGLAGGYEQFF.

The gene calls are TRBV5-1 and TRBJ2-6. CDR1 is SGHRS and CDR2 is YFSETQ in the germline V gene. This CDR3 region has 15 residues. The CDR3 sequence is CASRRDYSGANVLTF.

The CDR3 sequence is CASSHRIAGSSSYEQYF. This rearrangement joins TRBV12-3 or TRBV12-4 to TRBJ2-7; the D call of TRBD2 rests on TCRdb alone, since no DNA is present to check it. The CDR3 extends over 17 amino acids.

The V gene is TRBV5-5, the J gene TRBJ2-3; TCRdb gives TRBD1 as the D gene, but with no DNA this cannot be confirmed. The CDR3 has 17 residues. CDR1 and CDR2 (germline): SGHKS, YYEKEE (reference sequence). This chain's CDR3 is CASSAPLKSGSADTQYF.

The rearrangement uses TRBV28 and TRBJ2-2; with no DNA, the TCRdb D assignment of TRBD1 cannot be verified. Germline V gene lookup returns CDR1 MDHEN and CDR2 SYDVKM. The CDR3 consists of 16 residues. The CDR3 sequence is CASSRRGQGNTGELFF. The complete variable domain, with remaining parts taken from reference TRBV28 and TRBJ2-2, reads DVKVTQSSRYLVKRTGEKVFLECVQDMDHENMFWYRQDPGLGLRLIYFSYDVKMKEKGDIPEGYSVSREKKERFSLILESASTNQTSMYLCASSRRGQGNTGELFFGEGSRLTVL.

V gene TRBV6-2 or TRBV6-3 combines with J gene TRBJ1-4; the TCRdb call, TRBD1, lacks DNA for checking. CDR1 MNHEY and CDR2 SVGEGT come from the germline V gene. This CDR3 has 15 amino acids. The CDR3 sequence is CASSSIDRDGEKLFF.

V is TRBV9 and J is TRBJ1-4; TCRdb gives TRBD1 as the D gene, but with no DNA this cannot be confirmed. Looked up from germline, CDR1 is SGDLS and CDR2 is YYNGEE. The CDR3 extends over 16 amino acids. CDR3 in amino acids: CASSPRAHTTNEKLFF.

V usage is TRBV27 and J usage is TRBJ2-1; as DNA is missing, the TRBD2 call by TCRdb cannot be tested. CDR3 length: 15 residues. Per the germline V gene, CDR1 is MNHEY and CDR2 is SMNVEV (reference sequence). This chain's CDR3 is CASSPTSGGHNEQFF.

The chain uses TRBV7-2 and TRBJ2-1. Germline assignment: CDR1 SGHTA and CDR2 FQGNSA. CDR3 size: 13 residues. The CDR3 sequence is CASSLAIYNEQFF.

The chain couples TRBV7-3 to TRBJ1-1; absent DNA, TCRdb's TRBD1 call cannot be checked. The CDR3 extends over 15 amino acids. Per the germline V gene, CDR1 is SGHTA and CDR2 is FQGTGA. CDR3 sequence reads: CASSLMPGAGSEAFF.

The rearrangement joins TRBV5-1 to TRBJ1-1; TCRdb lists TRBD1, though no DNA is available to test this call. In germline, CDR1 is SGHRS, CDR2 YFSETQ. This CDR3 spans 18 amino acids. The CDR3 protein is CASSRRLLGQAMNTEAFF.

The V and J genes are TRBV9 and TRBJ2-1. The CDR3 spans 14 residues. Germline V gene lookup returns CDR1 SGDLS and CDR2 YYNGEE. The CDR3 protein is CASSVSHSYNEQFF.